These 14 T cell receptor beta chains were sequenced from one sample in a study of CD8 T cells in Susac syndrome. Random hexamers were used to reverse transcribe an amount of about 0.45 to 1 ug RNA. TCRdb itself ran the immunoSEQ multiplex PCR reads through MiXCR, one entry per CDR3 protein. The sample lists fewer than 350,000 distinct CDR3 sequences, 85% occurring once. The sequenced sample consisted of CD8+ T cells from PBMCs. The source is a human donor with multiple sclerosis.

CDR3 in DNA: TGCAGTGCTAGAGACTCGATAGCGGGAGGGCCTATTGTGCCCTACAATGAGCAGTTCTTC. Residues: CSARDSIAGGPIVPYNEQFF. The chain joins TRBV20-1 to TRBJ2-1, with 11 bases matching TRBD2. The V segment lost 0 bases and the J segment 2 bases; nucleotides outside the gene matches: 15. Germline values: CDR1 DFQATT, CDR2 SNEGSKA (reference sequence). The CDR3 has 20 residues.

This rearrangement joins TRBV30 to TRBJ2-3; 9 nucleotides align to TRBD1. The CDR3 sequence is 15 residues long. The germline CDR1 and CDR2 sequences are GTSNPN and SVGIG (reference sequence). V trimming: 5 bases; J trimming: 3 bases; junction bases outside the gene matches: 9. CDR3 nucleotides: TGTGCCTGGCTGGGGACAGGGCCATGGACAGATACGCAGTATTTT. It specifies CAWLGTGPWTDTQYF.

This clonotype was seen only once. V is TRBV27 and J is TRBJ2-3, with D uncertain. Trimming took off 0 bases at V and 0 bases at J, with 10 bases between the two ends. This CDR3 spans 16 amino acids. Germline CDR1 and CDR2: MNHEY and SMNVEV (reference sequence). The CDR3 region has the DNA TGTGCCAGCAGTTTATCGCTGCGACCAAGCACAGATACGCAGTATTTT. This codes for CASSLSLRPSTDTQYF.

The chain links TRBV7-6 to TRBJ1-3; 8 bases agree with TRBD1. The CDR3 totals 16 residues. The J segment lost 2 bases and the V segment lost 2 bases, leaving 5 bases of the junction unmatched. CDR1 is SGHVS and CDR2 is FNYEAQ in the germline V gene. CDR3 sequence (DNA): TGTGCCAGCAGCTTATCACCAGGGGGCGCTGGAAACACCATATATTTT. This sequence encodes CASSLSPGGAGNTIYF.

J is TRBJ2-7 and V is TRBV29-1; the match to TRBD1 covers 11 bases. Losses at the gene ends were 3 bases for V and 3 bases for J; bases not matched to a gene: 4. This CDR3 has 14 amino acids. Germline values: CDR1 SQVTM, CDR2 ANQGSEA. The CDR3 is CSVEGDRGDYEQYF. In DNA, the CDR3 is TGCAGCGTTGAGGGGGACAGGGGGGACTACGAGCAGTACTTC.

The chain is built from TRBV27 and TRBJ2-1; D might be TRBD2 (7 bases). The CDR3 length is 17 residues. The V end lost 3 bases, the J end lost 10 bases, and 25 bases lay between the germline ends. Germline V gene lookup returns CDR1 MNHEY and CDR2 SMNVEV (reference sequence). The CDR3 DNA reads as TGTGCCAGCAGTTTTCTAGGAGGGGGAACTAGCGCGGGGGAGCAGTTCTTC. It is translated as CASSFLGGGTSAGEQFF.

V gene TRBV19 combines with J gene TRBJ1-1; D unclear. Trimming left V 3 bases short and J 8 bases short, with 10 bases between. Germline assignment: CDR1 LNHDA and CDR2 SQIVND (reference sequence). This CDR3 is built from 12 residues. CDR3 residues: CASSMPSPEAFF. As DNA, the CDR3 is TGTGCCAGTAGTATGCCGTCACCAGAAGCTTTCTTT. The full variable domain, completed using reference TRBV19 and TRBJ1-1, is DGGITQSPKYLFRKEGQNVTLSCEQNLNHDAMYWYRQDPGQGLRLIYYSQIVNDFQKGDIAEGYSVSREKKESFPLTVTSAQKNPTAFYLCASSMPSPEAFFGQGTRLTVV.

The table lists this clonotype with a count of one. At one boundary the junction diverges from the germline segment, which might be a read error. The gene calls are TRBV28 and TRBJ1-1; TRBD1 aligns across 10 bases. From germline, CDR1 is MDHEN and CDR2 SYDVKM. The CDR3 covers 14 residues. CDR3 amino acids: CASSLWTGGTEAFF. The CDR3 DNA sequence: TGTGCCAGCAGTCTATGGACAGGGGGCACTGAAGCTTTCTTT.

V and J are TRBV28 and TRBJ2-5, with D perhaps being TRBD1 or TRBD2 (6 bases each). The CDR3 runs to 19 residues. Germline V lookup: CDR1 MDHEN, CDR2 SYDVKM. V lost 4 bases and J lost 5, with 29 bases in between. The CDR3 here is CASSWSGASVNDFLETQYF. CDR3 in DNA: TGTGCCAGCAGTTGGTCGGGGGCTAGCGTAAACGACTTCCTGGAGACCCAGTACTTC.

The chain has TRBV2 and TRBJ1-1; D is unresolved. Germline V gene data show CDR1 as SNHLY and CDR2 as FYNNEI. This CDR3 comprises 13 residues. The ends were cut back, 6 bases at V and 8 bases at J, with 16 bases in the middle. The CDR3 nucleotides read TGTGCCAGCAGGGGAGCAGGTCGGAGGGAAGCTTTCTTT. Protein: CASRGAGRREAFF.

The V gene is TRBV27, the J gene TRBJ2-5, with 8 bases matching TRBD1. Germline V gives CDR1 MNHEY, CDR2 SMNVEV (reference sequence). CDR3 length: 14 amino acids. Trimming removed 1 base from V and 2 bases from J; junction bases left unmatched: 0. The CDR3 region is CASSLWTGQETQYF. DNA for the CDR3: TGTGCCAGCAGTTTATGGACAGGGCAAGAGACCCAGTACTTC.

The gene calls are TRBV14 and TRBJ1-2; possibly TRBD1 for D (5 bases). V dropped 0 bases and J dropped 3 bases, with 14 bases sitting between them. Germline CDR1 SGHDN, CDR2 FVKESK. CDR3 length equals 16 residues. CDR3 in amino acids: CASSQDYFSGHYGYTF. As DNA, the CDR3 is TGTGCCAGCAGCCAAGATTATTTCTCAGGGCACTATGGCTACACCTTC.

This chain connects TRBV20-1 to TRBJ1-5; D gene ambiguous. Per germline, CDR1 DFQATT and CDR2 SNEGSKA (reference sequence). This CDR3 is built from 14 residues. Trimming stripped 0 bases from V and 0 bases from J, with 6 bases between. The CDR3 DNA sequence: TGCAGTGCTAGAGAGGAATTTAGCAATCAGCCCCAGCATTTT. As protein: CSAREEFSNQPQHF.

The sample holds one count of this clonotype. This sequence joins TRBV19 and TRBJ1-1, with unresolved D. The V gene lost 7 bases and the J gene lost 1 base, with 4 bases spanning the gap. CDR3 length equals 11 residues. Germline V lookup: CDR1 LNHDA, CDR2 SQIVND (reference sequence). The CDR3 loop reads CASNRNTEAFF. DNA of the CDR3: TGTGCCAGTAACAGGAACACTGAAGCTTTCTTT.